Each of the 19 T cell receptor beta chains below was sequenced from the same sample in a study of T-cell memory formation after mild COVID-19. A single record per CDR3 protein comes from TCRdb applying MiXCR to the 5' RACE reads. Of almost 550,000 distinct CDR3 sequences listed, around 21% were seen once; the top ten hold around 13%. The sequenced sample was PBMCs or a T cell subset sorted from them (not recorded which). Receptors were obtained from an adult woman who had mild COVID-19 (a few samples of this study predate the infection). Cell type and time point are not known.

A few counts support this clonotype. This chain links TRBV25-1 with TRBJ2-6; D possibly matches TRBD1 or TRBD2 (5 bases each). This CDR3 region has 18 residues. With 5 bases removed from V and 1 base from J, the gap between germline ends came to 18 bases. The V gene's germline CDR1 is MGHDK and CDR2 SYGVNS. The DNA for the CDR3 is TGTGCCAGCAGTACCCCTGGGGGTCTCCCATCTGGGGCCAACGTCCTGACTTTC. It encodes CASSTPGGLPSGANVLTF.

This chain uses TRBV4-3 with TRBJ1-4; D is unresolved. With 4 bases removed from V and 4 bases from J, the gap between germline ends came to 7 bases. Germline CDR1 and CDR2: LGHNA and YSLEER. The CDR3 covers 13 residues. The CDR3 bases are TGCGCCAGCAGCCCTAACTTTAATGAAAAACTGTTTTTT. Residues: CASSPNFNEKLFF.

The chain couples TRBV5-5 to TRBJ1-2; TRBD1 aligns across 7 bases. The V segment lost 4 bases and the J segment 4 bases; nucleotides outside the gene matches: 7. This CDR3 is 14 amino acids long. The V gene's germline CDR1 is SGHKS and CDR2 YYEKEE (reference sequence). CDR3 amino acids: CASSASRGSYGYTF. Written as DNA, the CDR3 is TGTGCCAGCAGCGCCTCCAGGGGGTCCTATGGCTACACCTTC.

This clonotype was recorded a few times. The rearrangement joins TRBV5-1 to TRBJ1-2, with D possibly being TRBD1 (6 bases). The V gene's germline CDR1 is SGHRS and CDR2 YFSETQ. Between the trimmed V and J ends, which lost 7 bases and 7 bases, there was a span of 29 bases. CDR3 length equals 17 residues. CDR3 DNA: TGCGCCAGCCGAGGGGGGTCCCAATCCTGGAAGAAGGCTGGCTACACCTTC. This translates into CASRGGSQSWKKAGYTF.

J is TRBJ1-5 and V is TRBV6-6; 9 bases align to TRBD1. The CDR3 is 14 residues long. Germline trimming cut 6 bases from V and 4 bases from J; bases unmatched to any gene: 4. Germline V lookup: CDR1 MNHNY, CDR2 SVGAGI (reference sequence). The CDR3 loop reads CASSRDRDNQPQHF. CDR3 sequence (DNA): TGTGCCAGCAGCCGGGACAGGGATAATCAGCCCCAGCATTTT.

This clonotype was counted between two and nine times. The J gene is TRBJ1-2, the V gene TRBV7-9; a weak D match, TRBD1 (5 bases). Germline V CDR1 and CDR2: SEHNR, FQNEAQ (reference sequence). The CDR3 contains 13 residues. V lost 7 bases and J 8 bases, leaving 17 bases between the germline ends. In nucleotides, the CDR3 is TGTGCCAGCAACCAGTTAGGGGAAAAAGGCTACACCTTC. Translating gives CASNQLGEKGYTF.

The chain is built from TRBV20-1 and TRBJ1-2, with TRBD1 matching 9 bases. This CDR3 is 15 amino acids long. After removal of 6 bases from V and 4 bases from J, the junction contained 12 bases not matched to a gene. Germline V gene data show CDR1 as DFQATT and CDR2 as SNEGSKA (reference sequence). The CDR3 is CSAKPLQGAGYGYTF. CDR3 sequence (DNA): TGCAGTGCCAAGCCGTTACAGGGGGCCGGCTATGGCTACACCTTC.

This clonotype was observed a handful of times. The V and J genes are TRBV6-1 and TRBJ2-1; D gene uncertain. V lost 1 base, J lost 5 bases, and 15 bases lay in between. Germline V gene sequence: CDR1 MNHNS, CDR2 SASEGT. The CDR3 contains 16 residues. The CDR3 loop is CASSEVWDHGDNEQFF. The CDR3 bases are TGTGCCAGCAGTGAAGTATGGGATCATGGGGACAATGAGCAGTTCTTC.

The genes are TRBV24-1 and TRBJ2-3; D might be TRBD2 (5 bases). Germline-derived CDR1 and CDR2 are KGHDR and SFDVKD. CDR3 length equals 13 residues. V lost 6 bases and J 3 bases, leaving 9 bases between the germline ends. CDR3 region: CATSPSFTDTQYF. In DNA form, the CDR3 reads TGTGCCACCAGTCCTAGCTTTACAGATACGCAGTATTTT.

The CDR3 is CASSPGWDKGNYGYTF. In DNA, the CDR3 is TGTGCCAGCAGCCCCGGATGGGATAAAGGGAACTATGGCTACACCTTC. The chain has TRBV7-6 and TRBJ1-2; D remains unclear. V gave up 5 bases and J gave up 2 bases, with 18 bases separating them. This CDR3 region has 16 residues. Germline CDR1 and CDR2: SGHVS and FNYEAQ.

At least ten counts were recorded for this clonotype. The chain has TRBV5-4 and TRBJ2-1; no definite D call. The CDR3 is 13 residues long. V was shortened by 1 base and J by 5 bases, with 7 bases between the two germline ends. Germline V gene sequence: CDR1 SGHNT, CDR2 YYREEE (reference sequence). The CDR3 DNA reads as TGTGCCAGCAGCTTGACCTCGAACAATGAGCAGTTCTTC. It specifies CASSLTSNNEQFF.

The chain recombines TRBV5-1 with TRBJ1-5, with D hard to call. V shed 0 bases and J shed 9 bases, with 10 bases lying between them. The V gene's germline CDR1 is SGHRS and CDR2 YFSETQ. The CDR3 loop spans 13 amino acids. CDR3 loop: CASSLEAGGPQHF. The DNA for the CDR3 is TGCGCCAGCAGCTTGGAAGCAGGCGGGCCCCAGCATTTT.

The chain has TRBV29-1 and TRBJ1-3; tentative D call: TRBD1 (5 bases). V was pared by 3 bases and J by 3 bases, with 12 bases between. Germline assignment: CDR1 SQVTM and CDR2 ANQGSEA. This CDR3 comprises 14 residues. Here the CDR3 DNA reads TGCAGCGTTGAGACCGGGGCGAGTGGAAACACCATATATTTT. Protein product: CSVETGASGNTIYF.

At least ten counts were recorded for this clonotype. The CDR3 bases are TGCGCCAGCAGCTTGGGGGACAGGGCCGACGAGCAGTACTTC. Translating gives CASSLGDRADEQYF. The chain links TRBV5-1 to TRBJ2-7; TRBD1 matches at 9 bases. The V gene's germline CDR1 is SGHRS and CDR2 YFSETQ. V was clipped by 0 bases and J by 5 bases; unmatched bases: 3. This CDR3 comprises 14 residues.

The chain joins TRBV24-1 to TRBJ2-7, with TRBD2 matching 8 bases. This CDR3 is 16 amino acids long. The germline gives CDR1 KGHDR, CDR2 SFDVKD. With 3 bases clipped from V and 5 bases from J, the junction kept 11 bases outside the gene matches. CDR3 nucleotides: TGTGCCACCAGTGATAGAGCGGGAGCGGTGTTCGACGAGCAGTACTTC. Protein: CATSDRAGAVFDEQYF.

This clonotype has only a few counts. The chain combines TRBV18 with TRBJ2-1; 8 bases line up with TRBD1. The CDR3 totals 16 residues. V was clipped by 4 bases and J by 8 bases; unmatched bases: 13. In germline, CDR1 is KGHSH, CDR2 LQKENI. The CDR3 coding sequence is TGTGCCAGCTCACTAGCCCCCCGGACAGGGAAGTATGAGCAGTTCTTC. This sequence encodes CASSLAPRTGKYEQFF.

The chain joins TRBV29-1 to TRBJ2-1; a weak D match, TRBD1 (6 bases). The CDR3 length is 13 residues. Germline V lookup: CDR1 SQVTM, CDR2 ANQGSEA. Trimming pared 5 bases from V and 1 base from J, leaving 9 bases between. The CDR3 region has the DNA TGCAGCGTTTGGGACAAGTCCTACAATGAGCAGTTCTTC. This translates into CSVWDKSYNEQFF.

The rearrangement uses TRBV12-3 or TRBV12-4 and TRBJ1-1; unclear D gene. The CDR3 has 12 amino acids. Trimming took 3 bases from V and 5 from J, leaving 7 bases between them. The CDR3 sequence is CASSLVITEAFF. The CDR3 nucleotides read TGTGCCAGCAGTTTGGTCATAACTGAAGCTTTCTTT.

This clonotype turned up a few times. This sequence joins TRBV5-1 and TRBJ2-2, with D uncertain. The CDR3 loop spans 13 amino acids. The germline V and J ends were trimmed by 4 bases and 9 bases, with 13 bases remaining between them. Per the germline V gene, CDR1 is SGHRS and CDR2 is YFSETQ. The CDR3 sequence is CASSISARRELFF. DNA of the CDR3: TGCGCCAGCAGCATCAGTGCACGCCGGGAGCTGTTTTTT.